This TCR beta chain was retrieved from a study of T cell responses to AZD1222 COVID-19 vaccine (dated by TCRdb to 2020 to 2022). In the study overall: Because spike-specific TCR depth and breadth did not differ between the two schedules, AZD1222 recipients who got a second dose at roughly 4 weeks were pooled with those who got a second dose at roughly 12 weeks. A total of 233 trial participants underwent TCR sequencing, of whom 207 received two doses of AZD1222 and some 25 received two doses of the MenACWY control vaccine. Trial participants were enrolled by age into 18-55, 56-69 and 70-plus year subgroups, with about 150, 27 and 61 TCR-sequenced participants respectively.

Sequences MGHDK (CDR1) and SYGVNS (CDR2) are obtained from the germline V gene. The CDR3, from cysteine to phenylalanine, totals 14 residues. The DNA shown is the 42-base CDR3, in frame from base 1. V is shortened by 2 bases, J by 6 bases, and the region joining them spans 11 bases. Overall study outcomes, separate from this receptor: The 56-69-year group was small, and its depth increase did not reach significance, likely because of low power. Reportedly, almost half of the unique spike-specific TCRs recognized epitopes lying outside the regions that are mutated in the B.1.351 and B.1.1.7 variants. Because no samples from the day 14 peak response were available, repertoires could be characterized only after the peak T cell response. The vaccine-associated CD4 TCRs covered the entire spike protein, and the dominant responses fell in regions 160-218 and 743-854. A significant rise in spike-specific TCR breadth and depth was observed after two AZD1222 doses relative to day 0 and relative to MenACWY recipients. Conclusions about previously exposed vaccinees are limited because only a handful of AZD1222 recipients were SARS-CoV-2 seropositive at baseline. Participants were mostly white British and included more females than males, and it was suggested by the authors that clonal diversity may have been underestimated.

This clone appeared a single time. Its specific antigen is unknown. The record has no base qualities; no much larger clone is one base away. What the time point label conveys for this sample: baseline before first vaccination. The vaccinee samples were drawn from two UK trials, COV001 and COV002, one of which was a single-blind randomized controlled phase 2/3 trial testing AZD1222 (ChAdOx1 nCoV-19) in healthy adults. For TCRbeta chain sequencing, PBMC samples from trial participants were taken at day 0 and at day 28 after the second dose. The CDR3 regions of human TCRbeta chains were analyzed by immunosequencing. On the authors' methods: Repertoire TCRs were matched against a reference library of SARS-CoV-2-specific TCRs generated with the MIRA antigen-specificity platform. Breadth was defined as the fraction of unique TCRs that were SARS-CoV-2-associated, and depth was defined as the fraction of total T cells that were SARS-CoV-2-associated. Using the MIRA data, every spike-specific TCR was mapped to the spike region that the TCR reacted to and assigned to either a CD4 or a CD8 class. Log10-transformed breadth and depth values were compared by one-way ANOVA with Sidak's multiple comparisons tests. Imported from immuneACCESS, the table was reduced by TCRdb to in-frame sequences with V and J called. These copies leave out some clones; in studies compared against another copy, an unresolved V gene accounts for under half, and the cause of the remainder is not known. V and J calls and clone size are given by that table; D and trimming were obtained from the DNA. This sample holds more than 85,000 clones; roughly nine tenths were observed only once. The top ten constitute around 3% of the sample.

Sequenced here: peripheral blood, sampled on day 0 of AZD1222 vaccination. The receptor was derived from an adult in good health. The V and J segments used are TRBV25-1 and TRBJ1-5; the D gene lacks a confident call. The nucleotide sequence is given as TGTGCCAGCAGTGAACCTGGAGAAGGTCAGCCCCAGCATTTT. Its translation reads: CASSEPGEGQPQHF.